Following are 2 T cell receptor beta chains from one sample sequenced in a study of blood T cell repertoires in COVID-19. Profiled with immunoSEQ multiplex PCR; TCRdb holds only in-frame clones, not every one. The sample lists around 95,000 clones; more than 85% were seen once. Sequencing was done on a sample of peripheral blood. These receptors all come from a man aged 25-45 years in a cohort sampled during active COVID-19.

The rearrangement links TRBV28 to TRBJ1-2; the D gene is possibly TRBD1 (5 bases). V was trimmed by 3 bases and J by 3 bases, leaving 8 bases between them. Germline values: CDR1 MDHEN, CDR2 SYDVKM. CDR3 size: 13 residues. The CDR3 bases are TGTGCCAGCAGTTTGGGGCCAGACTATGGCTACACCTTC. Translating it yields CASSLGPDYGYTF.

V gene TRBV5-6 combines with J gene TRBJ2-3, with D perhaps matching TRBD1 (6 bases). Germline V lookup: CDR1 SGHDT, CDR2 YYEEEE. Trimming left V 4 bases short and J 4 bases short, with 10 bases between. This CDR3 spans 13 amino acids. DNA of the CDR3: TGTGCCAGCAGCCGTACAGGGCCAGATACGCAGTATTTT. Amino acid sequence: CASSRTGPDTQYF.